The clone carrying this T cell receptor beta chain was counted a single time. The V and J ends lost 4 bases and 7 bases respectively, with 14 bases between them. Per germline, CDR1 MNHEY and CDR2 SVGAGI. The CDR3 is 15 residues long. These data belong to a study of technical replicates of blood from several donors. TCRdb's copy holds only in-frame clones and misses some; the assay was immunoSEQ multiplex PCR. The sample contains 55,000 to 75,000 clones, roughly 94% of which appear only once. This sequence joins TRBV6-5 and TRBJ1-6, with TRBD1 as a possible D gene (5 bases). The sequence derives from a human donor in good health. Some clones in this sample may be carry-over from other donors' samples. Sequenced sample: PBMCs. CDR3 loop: CASSSSAGWNSPLHF. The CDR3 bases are TGTGCCAGCAGTTCCTCGGCAGGGTGGAATTCACCCCTCCACTTT.